This is a list of T cell receptor beta chains from one sample in a study of shared clonotypes between healthy human individuals. This table comes from immunoSEQ multiplex PCR, and its TCRdb copy is limited to in-frame clones, with some not included. The sample records roughly 2,000,000 clones, just over 90% being singletons. Sample: naive CD8+ T cells from PBMCs. The receptors here all came from a man between 18 and 35 years old in good health. Some clones in this sample may be carry-over from other donors' samples. The CDR3 runs from the conserved cysteine through the conserved F or W. The D gene is left open where the match is weak. For some rows the clone size is stated as once, few or many, or as a class when expanded; others skip it.

d_gene,j_gene,v_gene,abundance,CDR3nt,CDR3aa
.,TRBJ1-1,TRBV6-5,.,TGTGCCAGCAGAAGCGGGGGGCCTGAAGCTTTCTTT,CASRSGGPEAFF
.,TRBJ2-1,TRBV7-2,.,TGTGCCAGCAGCTTAGTGTTTGGGATCCACAATGAGCAGTTCTTC,CASSLVFGIHNEQFF
.,TRBJ2-5,TRBV10-3,.,TGTGCCATCAGTGAGGGGACACTGCCGTACCAAGAGACCCAGTACTTC,CAISEGTLPYQETQYF
TRBD1,TRBJ1-4,TRBV19,.,TGTGCCATCGGCCGAGGGACAGATGAAAAACTGTTTTTT,CAIGRGTDEKLFF
TRBD1,TRBJ2-2,TRBV2,once,TGTGCCAGGGAACAGGGGGAGAACACCGGGGAGCTGTTTTTT,CAREQGENTGELFF
.,TRBJ1-1,TRBV4-2,few,TGTGCCAGCAGCCAAGGGAGGGCCGTGAACACTGAAGCTTTCTTT,CASSQGRAVNTEAFF
TRBD2,TRBJ2-7,TRBV15,.,TGTGCCACCAGCCCCGGGGGGGAAAACTACGAGCAGTACTTC,CATSPGGENYEQYF
.,TRBJ2-7,TRBV7-8,.,TGTGCCAGCAGCTTATTGGCTCCAGGGGAAGGGAACGAGCAGTACTTC,CASSLLAPGEGNEQYF
.,TRBJ2-7,TRBV4-1,.,TGCGCCAGCAGCCACGCAGCATCATCCTACGAGCAGTACTTC,CASSHAASSYEQYF
TRBD1,TRBJ1-2,TRBV12-5,.,TGTGCTAGCTCAGGGGGCGAGACGTTCGATGGCTACACCTTC,CASSGGETFDGYTF
.,TRBJ1-1,TRBV5-1,.,TGCGCCAGCAGCTTGACGTGGGCGGGGATGAACACTGAAGCTTTCTTT,CASSLTWAGMNTEAFF
.,TRBJ2-7,TRBV7-9,.,TGTGCCAGCAGCCCTCAGTCAGGGGGGGGCTGGGAGCAGTACTTC,CASSPQSGGGWEQYF
.,TRBJ2-7,TRBV28,.,TGTGCCAGCAGTCCTCGGATTAAAGGATACGAGCAGTACTTC,CASSPRIKGYEQYF
.,TRBJ2-1,TRBV27,.,TGTGCCAGCAGTTCTGGTACTCTTTTCTCCTACAATGAGCAGTTCTTC,CASSSGTLFSYNEQFF